The clone carrying this T cell receptor beta chain was observed a few times. What it binds is unknown. Its ends do not fully match the called genes, so a read error is possible. These data are taken from a study of cytomegalovirus exposure and HLA in healthy donors. General study findings and limits: Reports credit the classifier with highly specific, highly sensitive diagnosis of cytomegalovirus status. It was 150 to 200 TCR beta chains that were listed as cytomegalovirus-associated.

This CDR3 is built from 14 residues. CDR1 SGHNT and CDR2 YYREEE come from the germline V gene (reference sequence). Libraries were prepared by immunoSEQ multiplex PCR; TCRdb keeps only in-frame clonotypes and omits some of them. The sample records about 140,000 clones, roughly nine tenths being singletons. The clonotype was recovered from a man younger than 35 in good health and CMV-seronegative. The V gene is TRBV5-4, the J gene TRBJ2-7; maybe TRBD2 (6 bases). What was sequenced was PBMCs. CDR3 residues: CASSLAGSRYEQYF. As DNA, the CDR3 is TGTGCCAGCAGTTTGGCGGGAAGTCGCTACGAGCAGTACTTC. The whole variable domain, remainder taken from reference TRBV5-4 and TRBJ2-7, is ETGVTQSPTHLIKTRGQQVTLRCSSQSGHNTVSWYQQALGQGPQFIFQYYREEENGRGNFPPRFSGLQFPNYSSELNVNALELDDSALYLCASSLAGSRYEQYFGPGTRLTVT.